This TCR beta chain was captured by sequencing in a study of T cell changes during pregnancy in multiple sclerosis. The CDR3 runs to 13 residues. V was pared by 3 bases and J by 7 bases, with 10 bases between. Germline CDR1 KGHSH, CDR2 LQKENI. Data came from immunoSEQ multiplex PCR; TCRdb stores just in-frame clones and leaves some out. In the table there are tens of thousands of clones, 90% of which are singletons. V usage is TRBV18 and J usage is TRBJ1-3; no clear D gene. Sequences were derived from peripheral blood, sampled in the first trimester of pregnancy. The clonotype originates from a female donor in good health, enrolled as a control in a pregnancy study. Here the CDR3 DNA reads TGTGCCAGCTCACCTTGGCCTCCTAACACCATATATTTT. Protein: CASSPWPPNTIYF.